These T cell receptor beta chains were read from a single sample in a study of blood T cells in healthy people across ages. Each CDR3 protein is one row after TCRdb ran MiXCR on the 5' RACE reads. The table records more than 600,000 distinct CDR3 sequences, 25% of them present only once. This sample also appeared in a second study, on T cells of mothers and their children.

The sequenced sample was blood. All receptors come from a boy aged 5-17 years in good health. The conserved cysteine and the conserved F or W are not part of the CDR3 here. Part of the rows lack a size; the others show once, few, many or a class for expanded clones.

clone size: few; V gene: TRBV28; CDR3 protein: ASSFSGSTGELF
clone size: few; V gene: TRBV29-1; CDR3 protein: SVDRGRLQETQY
clone size: few; V gene: TRBV6-4; CDR3 protein: ASSESSGGPGEQF
clone size: .; V gene: TRBV6-1; CDR3 protein: ASSATDSSYGYT
clone size: few; V gene: TRBV2; CDR3 protein: ASSEVSGGGTQY
clone size: few; V gene: TRBV7-2; CDR3 protein: ASSFGLAGGFGQEAQY
clone size: few; V gene: TRBV29-1; CDR3 protein: STRLLRGRETQY
clone size: few; V gene: TRBV7-8; CDR3 protein: ASSPSWETLY
clone size: few; V gene: TRBV5-1; CDR3 protein: ASSLLAVNTGELF
clone size: few; V gene: TRBV13; CDR3 protein: ASSSGSLALETQY
clone size: .; V gene: TRBV28; CDR3 protein: ASSPAGSKSIQY
clone size: few; V gene: TRBV2; CDR3 protein: ASSADKETQY
clone size: many; V gene: TRBV27; CDR3 protein: ASSFSGNTEAF
clone size: .; V gene: TRBV12-3/TRBV12-4; CDR3 protein: ASSPSGVIYEQY
clone size: many; V gene: TRBV29-1; CDR3 protein: SVGTSGNNEQF
clone size: .; V gene: TRBV29-1; CDR3 protein: SVTGQGASETQY
clone size: once; V gene: TRBV20-1; CDR3 protein: SARVAGAVNQPQH
clone size: many; V gene: TRBV28; CDR3 protein: ASSPGTGHQPQH
clone size: .; V gene: TRBV20-1; CDR3 protein: SARDLLAGDVSDTQY
clone size: .; V gene: TRBV4-3; CDR3 protein: ASSQDSQISYEQY
clone size: .; V gene: TRBV27; CDR3 protein: ASSLRINYEQY
clone size: .; V gene: TRBV4-1; CDR3 protein: ASSALNRGDEQY
clone size: few; V gene: TRBV6-5; CDR3 protein: ASSYSRATGELF
clone size: .; V gene: TRBV3-1; CDR3 protein: ASSQGQVHTGELF
clone size: .; V gene: TRBV24-1; CDR3 protein: ATSDPVLAITDTQY
clone size: few; V gene: TRBV28; CDR3 protein: ASSSPLGGGTIGELF
clone size: .; V gene: TRBV7-2; CDR3 protein: ASSLVAGDWETQY
clone size: .; V gene: TRBV7-6; CDR3 protein: ASSLADSNSPLH
clone size: few; V gene: TRBV6-2/TRBV6-3; CDR3 protein: ASTIAGLSYEQY
clone size: few; V gene: TRBV12-3/TRBV12-4; CDR3 protein: ASRGLNAETQY
clone size: .; V gene: TRBV6-1; CDR3 protein: ASSEYEAGAYEQY
clone size: .; V gene: TRBV27; CDR3 protein: ASNPFGTGAYEQY
clone size: .; V gene: TRBV12-3/TRBV12-4; CDR3 protein: ASSFPYPNTEAF
clone size: few; V gene: TRBV29-1; CDR3 protein: SVEGDSAGDNEQF
clone size: .; V gene: TRBV4-1; CDR3 protein: ASSQEPGAGTQY
clone size: once; V gene: TRBV7-8; CDR3 protein: ASSLAVFSYNEQF
clone size: .; V gene: TRBV4-3; CDR3 protein: ASSQGRRGGEFTDTQY
clone size: .; V gene: TRBV20-1; CDR3 protein: SAGSGRGAYEQY
clone size: few; V gene: TRBV29-1; CDR3 protein: SVAWAGDNTGELF
clone size: few; V gene: TRBV29-1; CDR3 protein: SVEDWVTGYNEQF
clone size: few; V gene: TRBV4-1; CDR3 protein: ASSQEGAVQAF
clone size: .; V gene: TRBV29-1; CDR3 protein: SVVGSYGYT
clone size: .; V gene: TRBV20-1; CDR3 protein: SGFSGTGQETQY
clone size: .; V gene: TRBV20-1; CDR3 protein: SLKLAGGYEQY
clone size: .; V gene: TRBV7-9; CDR3 protein: ASSLVWREGPNEQF
clone size: .; V gene: TRBV4-1; CDR3 protein: ASSQDWDYSYEQY